This is a list of T cell receptor beta chains from one sample in a study of response to subunit inactivated influenza vaccine. Using its own MiXCR run on the RT-PCR reads, TCRdb lists one record per CDR3 protein. The data show roughly 500,000 distinct CDR3 sequences, more than 15% seen once. The sequenced sample was CD4+ T cells sorted from PBMCs, obtained less than 25 months after vaccination. Every receptor here comes from a man aged 50-75 years who received an inactivated influenza vaccine. The CDR3 runs from the conserved cysteine through the conserved F or W. D genes are given only for firm matches. Not all rows give a size; the values are once, few, many and, for expanded clones, a class.

size: many; V: TRBV20-1; D: TRBD1; J: TRBJ2-5; CDR3: CSAKQGTQQETQYF; DNA: TGCAGTGCTAAACAGGGGACCCAACAAGAGACCCAGTACTTC
size: few; V: TRBV6-1; D: NA; J: TRBJ2-3; CDR3: CASRKEAGTDTQYF; DNA: TGTGCCAGCAGAAAAGAGGCAGGGACAGATACGCAGTATTTT
size: NA; V: TRBV20-1; D: TRBD2; J: TRBJ2-1; CDR3: CSARGGVGTSGKYNEQFF; DNA: TGCAGTGCTAGAGGAGGGGTAGGGACTAGCGGGAAATACAATGAGCAGTTCTTC
size: NA; V: TRBV14; D: TRBD2; J: TRBJ2-3; CDR3: CASSHSPSGATDTQYF; DNA: TGTGCCAGCAGCCACTCTCCTAGCGGGGCAACAGATACGCAGTATTTT
size: NA; V: TRBV20-1; D: TRBD2; J: TRBJ2-1; CDR3: CSARGGSGGLTYNEQFF; DNA: TGCAGTGCTAGAGGGGGTAGCGGGGGGCTTACCTACAATGAGCAGTTCTTC
size: NA; V: TRBV20-1; D: TRBD2; J: TRBJ2-7; CDR3: CSASWVAGANSYEQYF; DNA: TGCAGTGCTAGTTGGGTAGCGGGAGCAAACTCCTACGAGCAGTACTTC
size: NA; V: TRBV3-1; D: NA; J: TRBJ2-4; CDR3: CASSKGQILAKNIQYF; DNA: TGTGCCAGCAGCAAAGGACAGATACTAGCCAAAAACATTCAGTACTTC
size: NA; V: TRBV20-1; D: NA; J: TRBJ1-1; CDR3: CSAREWGYGGSGNTEAFF; DNA: TGCAGTGCTAGAGAGTGGGGATACGGAGGGTCGGGGAACACTGAAGCTTTCTTT
size: NA; V: TRBV9; D: NA; J: TRBJ2-1; CDR3: CASSVAGAEQFF; DNA: TGTGCCAGCAGCGTAGCCGGCGCTGAGCAGTTCTTC
size: few; V: TRBV2; D: NA; J: TRBJ2-1; CDR3: CASSAIRTYNEQFF; DNA: TGTGCCAGCAGTGCAATACGAACCTACAATGAGCAGTTCTTC
size: NA; V: TRBV7-8; D: TRBD2; J: TRBJ2-2; CDR3: CASSLLICGRVPGELFF; DNA: TGTGCCAGCAGCTTATTGATCTGCGGGAGGGTCCCCGGGGAGCTGTTTTTT
size: NA; V: TRBV7-2; D: TRBD1; J: TRBJ1-5; CDR3: CASSSNQGAQPQHF; DNA: TGTGCCAGCAGCTCAAATCAGGGGGCTCAGCCCCAGCATTTT
size: many; V: TRBV24-1; D: TRBD1; J: TRBJ1-2; CDR3: CATSVRGERDGYTF; DNA: TGTGCCACCAGTGTCAGGGGGGAAAGGGATGGCTACACCTTC
size: few; V: TRBV20-1; D: NA; J: TRBJ2-1; CDR3: CSARTGTPSSYNEQFF; DNA: TGCAGTGCTAGAACCGGGACCCCGAGCTCCTACAATGAGCAGTTCTTC
size: few; V: TRBV19; D: NA; J: TRBJ1-5; CDR3: CASSLGTLGRNQPQHF; DNA: TGTGCCAGTAGTCTAGGGACCCTTGGGCGCAATCAGCCCCAGCATTTT
size: few; V: TRBV7-2; D: NA; J: TRBJ1-2; CDR3: CASSLAVGAQYGYTF; DNA: TGTGCCAGCAGCTTAGCCGTGGGGGCGCAATATGGCTACACCTTC
size: NA; V: TRBV28; D: NA; J: TRBJ2-7; CDR3: CASSHETGHSYEQYF; DNA: TGTGCCAGCAGTCACGAGACAGGCCACTCCTACGAGCAGTACTTC
size: many; V: TRBV29-1; D: NA; J: TRBJ2-5; CDR3: CSVDEGGFETQYF; DNA: TGCAGCGTTGACGAAGGGGGGTTTGAGACCCAGTACTTC
size: NA; V: TRBV30; D: NA; J: TRBJ2-7; CDR3: CAWSLDIDYEQYF; DNA: TGTGCCTGGAGTCTGGACATAGACTACGAGCAGTACTTC
size: NA; V: TRBV29-1; D: TRBD2; J: TRBJ2-1; CDR3: CSVEVRKRGGSYNEQFF; DNA: TGCAGCGTTGAAGTTCGGAAGCGGGGGGGCTCCTACAATGAGCAGTTCTTC
size: NA; V: TRBV2; D: NA; J: TRBJ2-2; CDR3: CASRTAGRGTGELFF; DNA: TGTGCCAGCAGGACCGCGGGCAGGGGTACCGGGGAGCTGTTTTTT
size: NA; V: TRBV10-3; D: NA; J: TRBJ2-5; CDR3: CAISRPGQETQYF; DNA: TGTGCCATCAGTCGGCCGGGACAAGAGACCCAGTACTTC
size: many; V: TRBV7-9; D: TRBD1; J: TRBJ2-7; CDR3: CASSLASGGSYEQYF; DNA: TGTGCCAGCAGCTTAGCGTCAGGGGGCTCCTACGAGCAGTACTTC
size: NA; V: TRBV12-3/TRBV12-4; D: TRBD1; J: TRBJ2-5; CDR3: CASSEGQGSKTQYF; DNA: TGTGCCAGCAGTGAAGGACAGGGCTCGAAGACCCAGTACTTC
size: few; V: TRBV28; D: NA; J: TRBJ2-3; CDR3: CASSSRTTNTQYF; DNA: TGTGCCAGCAGTTCTCGGACTACCAATACGCAGTATTTT
size: few; V: TRBV20-1; D: TRBD2; J: TRBJ2-1; CDR3: CSAGTSANYNEQFF; DNA: TGCAGTGCTGGGACTAGCGCGAACTACAATGAGCAGTTCTTC
size: NA; V: TRBV7-2; D: NA; J: TRBJ2-2; CDR3: CASSSTRPGELFF; DNA: TGTGCCAGCAGCTCTACACGGCCCGGGGAGCTGTTTTTT
size: NA; V: TRBV30; D: TRBD2; J: TRBJ2-2; CDR3: CAWAGLAGAFTGELFF; DNA: TGTGCCTGGGCCGGACTAGCGGGGGCTTTCACCGGGGAGCTGTTTTTT
size: few; V: TRBV12-3/TRBV12-4; D: TRBD2; J: TRBJ2-7; CDR3: CASSLLAEVYEQYF; DNA: TGTGCCAGCAGTTTACTAGCGGAGGTATACGAGCAGTACTTC
size: NA; V: TRBV7-7; D: NA; J: TRBJ2-3; CDR3: CASSPGTSSADTQYF; DNA: TGTGCCAGCAGCCCAGGGACGTCCAGTGCAGATACGCAGTATTTT
size: few; V: TRBV5-5; D: NA; J: TRBJ2-7; CDR3: CASSFGIQDVYEQYF; DNA: TGTGCCAGCAGCTTTGGCATACAGGACGTCTACGAGCAGTACTTC
size: NA; V: TRBV3-1; D: NA; J: TRBJ1-1; CDR3: CASSQLQENTEAFF; DNA: TGTGCCAGCAGCCAACTACAGGAGAACACTGAAGCTTTCTTT
size: NA; V: TRBV7-2; D: TRBD1; J: TRBJ2-1; CDR3: CASSGKDRGVEQFF; DNA: TGTGCCAGCAGCGGAAAGGACAGGGGTGTTGAGCAGTTCTTC
size: few; V: TRBV7-9; D: NA; J: TRBJ2-1; CDR3: CASSWKISVSYNEQFF; DNA: TGTGCCAGCAGCTGGAAGATCAGCGTCTCCTACAATGAGCAGTTCTTC
size: NA; V: TRBV12-3/TRBV12-4; D: TRBD1; J: TRBJ1-1; CDR3: CASRTTGGIGAFF; DNA: TGTGCCAGTCGGACGACAGGGGGCATTGGGGCTTTCTTT
size: NA; V: TRBV11-1; D: TRBD1; J: TRBJ2-1; CDR3: CASSLGIYRGQIYNEQFF; DNA: TGTGCCAGCAGCTTAGGAATTTACAGGGGGCAAATCTACAATGAGCAGTTCTTC
size: NA; V: TRBV20-1; D: NA; J: TRBJ2-5; CDR3: CSASQGGGTQYF; DNA: TGCAGTGCTAGTCAGGGGGGAGGGACCCAGTACTTC
size: NA; V: TRBV12-3/TRBV12-4; D: NA; J: TRBJ2-7; CDR3: CASSETSYEQYF; DNA: TGTGCCAGCAGCGAAACTAGCTACGAGCAGTACTTC
size: many; V: TRBV4-2; D: NA; J: TRBJ1-2; CDR3: CASSQGSDGYTF; DNA: TGTGCCAGCAGCCAAGGGAGCGATGGCTACACCTTC
size: NA; V: TRBV5-1; D: TRBD1; J: TRBJ2-3; CDR3: CASTRQGRDTQYF; DNA: TGCGCCAGCACCCGACAGGGAAGGGATACGCAGTATTTT
size: many; V: TRBV5-1; D: TRBD1; J: TRBJ1-1; CDR3: CASSAGGAKAEAFF; DNA: TGCGCCAGCAGCGCAGGGGGCGCGAAGGCTGAAGCTTTCTTT
size: few; V: TRBV6-2/TRBV6-3; D: NA; J: TRBJ2-7; CDR3: CASRHPGRSDEQYF; DNA: TGTGCCAGCAGACATCCGGGACGTTCAGACGAGCAGTACTTC
size: many; V: TRBV5-1; D: NA; J: TRBJ2-7; CDR3: CASSSTLGGPYEQYF; DNA: TGCGCCAGCAGCTCAACATTGGGGGGCCCCTACGAGCAGTACTTC